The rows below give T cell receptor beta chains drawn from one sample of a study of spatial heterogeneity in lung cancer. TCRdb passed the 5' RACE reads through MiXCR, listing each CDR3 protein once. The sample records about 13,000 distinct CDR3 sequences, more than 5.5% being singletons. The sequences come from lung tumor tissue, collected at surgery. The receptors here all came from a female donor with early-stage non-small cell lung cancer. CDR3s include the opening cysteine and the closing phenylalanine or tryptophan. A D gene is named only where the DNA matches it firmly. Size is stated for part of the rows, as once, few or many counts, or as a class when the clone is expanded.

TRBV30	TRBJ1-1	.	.	TGTGCCTGGACCATAGACAGTTTTGAAGCTTTCTTT	CAWTIDSFEAFF
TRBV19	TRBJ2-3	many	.	TGTGCCAGTAGTCCCGGACGGCTCAGCACAGATACGCAGTATTTT	CASSPGRLSTDTQYF
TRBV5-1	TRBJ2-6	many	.	TGCGCCAGCAGCATAACCGCGGGCCTTCGCGGGAGGGCCAACGTCCTGACTTTC	CASSITAGLRGRANVLTF
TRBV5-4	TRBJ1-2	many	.	TGTGCCAGCAGCTTTAGGAGGGATAACTATGGCTACACCTTC	CASSFRRDNYGYTF
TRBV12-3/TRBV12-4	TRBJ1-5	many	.	TGTGCCAGCAGCATTACGGACAGTTTCGATCAGCCCCAGCATTTT	CASSITDSFDQPQHF
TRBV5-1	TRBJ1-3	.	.	TGCGCCAGCAGCCCTGCGGGCCCGGGCTCTGGAAACACCATATATTTT	CASSPAGPGSGNTIYF
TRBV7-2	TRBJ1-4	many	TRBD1	TGTGCCAGCAGTTATACAGGGGGAGATGAAAAACTGTTTTTT	CASSYTGGDEKLFF
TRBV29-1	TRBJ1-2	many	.	TGCAGCGTTGCCCGACAGGTCGGCGGTATTTATGGCTACACCTTC	CSVARQVGGIYGYTF
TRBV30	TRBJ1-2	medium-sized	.	TGTGCCTGGAGTCCGAGGACAGCAGACTATGGCTACACCTTC	CAWSPRTADYGYTF
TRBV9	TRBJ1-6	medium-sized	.	TGTGCCAGCAGCCCTGGACAGTCAGATTCACCCCTCCACTTT	CASSPGQSDSPLHF
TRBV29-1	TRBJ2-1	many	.	TGCAGCGTCAACTTCGGGACGGGTCACAATGAGCAGTTCTTC	CSVNFGTGHNEQFF